The 15 T cell receptor beta chains below were found in one sample sequenced in a study of blood T cell repertoires in COVID-19. Sequenced by immunoSEQ multiplex PCR; TCRdb stores in-frame clones only, minus some. The sample consists of just over 95,000 clones, about 86% of them appearing once. Sequencing used peripheral blood. Receptor source: a human donor in a cohort sampled during active COVID-19.

The chain recombines TRBV27 with TRBJ2-3; maybe TRBD2 (5 bases). Germline CDR1 and CDR2: MNHEY and SMNVEV (reference sequence). This CDR3 is 15 amino acids long. Deletions cut 2 bases from V and 3 bases from J, with 12 bases between. The DNA of the CDR3 is TGTGCCAGCAGTTTAGGTGGGAGAATGACAGATACGCAGTATTTT. Its translation is CASSLGGRMTDTQYF.

The gene calls are TRBV19 and TRBJ2-4; 10 bases match TRBD1. The CDR3 has 15 residues. Germline assignment: CDR1 LNHDA and CDR2 SQIVND (reference sequence). V lost 2 bases to trimming and J lost 5 bases; unmatched junction nucleotides: 3. DNA of the CDR3: TGTGCCAGTAGTATATCCGGGACAGGGGAAAACATTCAGTACTTC. Encoded protein: CASSISGTGENIQYF.

Comments on this clone: At one of its ends the junction is not consistent with the germline gene, which may arise from a read error. The genes are TRBV5-5 and TRBJ1-6; 7 bases align to TRBD1. The CDR3 is 11 residues long. CDR1 and CDR2 from the germline V gene are SGHKS and YYEKEE (reference sequence). CDR3 sequence (DNA): TGTGCCAGCAGCTTGGGGGACAGTTACTACTTT. Translating gives CASSLGDSYYF. Together with reference TRBV5-5 and TRBJ1-6, the CDR3 gives the full variable domain: DAGVTQSPTHLIKTRGQQVTLRCSPISGHKSVSWYQQVLGQGPQFIFQYYEKEERGRGNFPDRFSARQFPNYSSELNVNALLLGDSALYLCASSLGDSYYFGNGTRLTVT.

This chain uses TRBV3-1 (or the pseudogene TRBV3-2) with TRBJ1-5; a possible D gene is TRBD1 (6 bases). Germline V CDR1 and CDR2: LGHDT, YNNKEL (reference sequence). Trimming pared 1 base from V and 5 bases from J, leaving 15 bases between. The CDR3 has 16 amino acids. The CDR3 spells CASSQGIQGQDQPQHF. The CDR3 DNA follows: TGTGCCAGCAGCCAAGGAATCCAGGGGCAAGATCAGCCCCAGCATTTT.

The chain is built from TRBV11-1 and TRBJ1-1, with D possibly matching TRBD1 (5 bases). V lost 5 bases to trimming and J lost 4 bases, with 11 bases between them. Germline CDR1 SGHAT, CDR2 FQDESV (reference sequence). The length of the CDR3 is 13 residues. The CDR3 loop is CASSVGRATEAFF. The DNA for the CDR3 is TGTGCCAGCAGCGTCGGCAGGGCCACTGAAGCTTTCTTT. The full variable domain, completed using reference TRBV11-1 and TRBJ1-1, is EAEVAQSPRYKITEKSQAVAFWCDPISGHATLYWYRQILGQGPELLVQFQDESVVDDSQLPKDRFSAERLKGVDSTLKIQPAELGDSAMYLCASSVGRATEAFFGQGTRLTVV.

The V and J genes are TRBV10-3 and TRBJ1-5; TRBD1 aligns across 8 bases. Germline lookup yields CDR1 ENHRY and CDR2 SYGVKD. Trimming cost V 3 bases and J 5 bases; bases outside gene matches: 6. The CDR3 has 15 amino acids. The CDR3 loop reads CAISDPDRGYQPQHF. CDR3 coding DNA: TGTGCCATCAGTGATCCCGACAGGGGCTATCAGCCCCAGCATTTT.

The chain combines TRBV2 with TRBJ1-5; 9 bases are shared with TRBD1. Germline loops: CDR1 SNHLY, CDR2 FYNNEI. Germline trimming cut 1 base from V and 1 base from J; bases unmatched to any gene: 5. CDR3 length: 17 amino acids. CDR3 protein: CASSEGRGTGSNQPQHF. DNA of the CDR3: TGTGCCAGCAGTGAAGGTAGGGGGACAGGGAGCAATCAGCCCCAGCATTTT.

The chain recombines TRBV7-3 with TRBJ2-3; 10 bases align to TRBD2. Germline V gives CDR1 SGHTA, CDR2 FQGTGA. Trimming at V came to 2 bases and at J to 6 bases, leaving 11 bases not matched to a gene. This CDR3 is 17 amino acids long. CDR3 in DNA: TGTGCCAGCAGCTTATTTCTTCTAGCGGGAGTAGGGGATACGCAGTATTTT. This sequence encodes CASSLFLLAGVGDTQYF.

The chain has TRBV14 and TRBJ2-5; the match to TRBD2 covers 13 bases. J lost 0 bases, V lost 4 bases, and 8 bases had no gene match. Germline V gene data show CDR1 as SGHDN and CDR2 as FVKESK. This CDR3 is built from 18 residues. CDR3 coding DNA: TGTGCCAGCAGCCCCGGGACTAGCGGGGTGACGTACCAAGAGACCCAGTACTTC. Its protein is CASSPGTSGVTYQETQYF.

This clone was found once. V is TRBV2 and J is TRBJ2-1; 11 bases match TRBD1. The CDR3 totals 15 residues. Germline V gene lookup returns CDR1 SNHLY and CDR2 FYNNEI. V dropped 6 bases and J dropped 1; count of bases not matched to a gene: 2. This CDR3 reads CASRRDRGSYNEQFF. CDR3 sequence (DNA): TGTGCCAGCAGAAGGGACAGGGGGTCCTACAATGAGCAGTTCTTC. Complete variable domain (other parts from reference TRBV2 and TRBJ2-1): EPEVTQTPSHQVTQMGQEVILRCVPISNHLYFYWYRQILGQKVEFLVSFYNNEISEKSEIFDDQFSVERPDGSNFTLKIRSTKLEDSAMYFCASRRDRGSYNEQFFGPGTRLTVL.

V usage is TRBV10-2 and J usage is TRBJ2-6, with 8 bases identical to TRBD1. J gave up 4 bases and V 7 bases, and 3 bases lay outside the gene matches. Germline CDR1 WSHSY, CDR2 SAAADI. The CDR3 covers 14 residues. This CDR3 is CASMTGDGANVLTF. As DNA, the CDR3 is TGCGCCAGCATGACAGGGGACGGGGCCAACGTCCTGACTTTC.

V and J are TRBV7-9 and TRBJ1-2; D gene unclear. Germline V lookup: CDR1 SEHNR, CDR2 FQNEAQ (reference sequence). This CDR3 contains 13 residues. V lost 3 bases and J 4 bases, leaving 9 bases between the germline ends. CDR3 sequence reads: CASSFAAGYGYTF. For the CDR3, the DNA is TGTGCCAGCAGCTTTGCGGCGGGCTATGGCTACACCTTC.

The rearrangement uses TRBV5-6 and TRBJ2-1; D uncertain. Trimming removed 4 bases from V and 3 bases from J, with 11 bases in between. CDR1 SGHDT and CDR2 YYEEEE come from the germline V gene. This CDR3 has 14 residues. Written as DNA, the CDR3 is TGTGCCAGCAGCCCGGGTATGGGCTACAATGAGCAGTTCTTC. Its protein product is CASSPGMGYNEQFF.

The CDR3 protein is CASSLGPPGLAYEQYF. As DNA, the CDR3 is TGTGCCAGCAGCTTAGGCCCCCCCGGACTAGCCTACGAGCAGTACTTC. This chain uses TRBV11-2 with TRBJ2-7; 7 nucleotides agree with TRBD2. V was pared by 1 base and J by 2 bases, with 8 bases of the junction left unmatched. Germline V gives CDR1 SGHAT, CDR2 FQNNGV. The CDR3 length is 16 residues.

The CDR3 sequence: CSASLQGDYTF. The CDR3 DNA reads as TGCAGTGCTAGTCTCCAGGGGGACTACACCTTC. This chain connects TRBV20-1 to TRBJ1-2; TRBD1 matches 7 bases. The V and J ends lost 3 bases and 10 bases, in that order; junction bases with no gene match: 5. This CDR3 region has 11 residues. Germline values: CDR1 DFQATT, CDR2 SNEGSKA (reference sequence).